This T cell receptor beta chain was recovered during a study of blood T cell repertoires in COVID-19. Background on the study: Both acute and convalescent COVID-19 samples were obtained from the United States, Italy and Spain. Sources were T cells, B-cell-depleted T cells, or PBMCs; the material itself was cDNA or gDNA.

Germline assignment: CDR1 SGHRS and CDR2 YFSETQ. The CDR3 has 13 residues. V was trimmed by 3 bases and J by 5 bases, leaving 12 bases between them. As processed by the authors: Amplification of reference gene primers provided the estimated nucleated cell counts. Sequenced by immunoSEQ multiplex PCR; TCRdb stores in-frame clones only, minus some. The DNA was the basis for D and trimming; V, J and clone size are from that table. The sample has 270,000 or so clones, roughly 84% seen once. The specimen sequenced was peripheral blood. The clonotype comes from a woman in her late teens or twenties with acute or convalescent COVID-19. This chain connects TRBV5-1 to TRBJ2-7; possible D gene TRBD1, 5 bases. The CDR3 nucleotides are TGCGCCAGCAGCTGGTCACCAGGGAACGAGCAGTACTTC. This translates into CASSWSPGNEQYF.